This T cell receptor beta chain was captured in a study of long-term antiretroviral therapy in people with HIV. The V and J ends lost 1 base and 1 base respectively, with 17 bases between them. From germline, CDR1 is SQVTM and CDR2 ANQGSEA. The length of the CDR3 is 16 residues. The authors ran the immunoSEQ assay, v3.0, at survey level. Clones were sequenced by immunoSEQ multiplex PCR, and TCRdb holds only the in-frame ones, with some missing. The table records over 20,000 clones, about 89% of them present only once. For each donor, at least one pre-ART and at least two post-ART PBMC samples were available.

V and J are TRBV29-1 and TRBJ2-7; TRBD1 might be the D (6 bases). The input for sequencing was unsorted PBMCs, taken 2.6 years after starting antiretroviral therapy. The sequence was collected from a woman in her 50s with HIV. CDR3 sequence (DNA): TGCAGCGTTGAAGGTGAGGTCGGGACACTGTCCTACGAGCAGTACTTC. It encodes CSVEGEVGTLSYEQYF.